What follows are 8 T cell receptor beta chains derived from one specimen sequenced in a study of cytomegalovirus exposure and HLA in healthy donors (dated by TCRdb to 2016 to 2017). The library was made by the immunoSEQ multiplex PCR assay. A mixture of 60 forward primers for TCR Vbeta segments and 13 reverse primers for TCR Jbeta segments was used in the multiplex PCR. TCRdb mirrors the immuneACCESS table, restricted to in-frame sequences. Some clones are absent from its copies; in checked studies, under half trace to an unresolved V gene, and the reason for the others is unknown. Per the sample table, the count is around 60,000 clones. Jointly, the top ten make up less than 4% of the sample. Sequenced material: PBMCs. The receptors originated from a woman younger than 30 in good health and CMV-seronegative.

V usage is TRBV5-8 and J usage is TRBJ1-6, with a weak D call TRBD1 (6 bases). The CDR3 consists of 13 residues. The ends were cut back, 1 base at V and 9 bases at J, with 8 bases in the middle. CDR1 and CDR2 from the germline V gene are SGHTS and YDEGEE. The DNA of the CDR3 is TGTGCCAGCAGCTTGAGGGGGAGTTCACCCCTCCACTTT. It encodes CASSLRGSSPLHF.

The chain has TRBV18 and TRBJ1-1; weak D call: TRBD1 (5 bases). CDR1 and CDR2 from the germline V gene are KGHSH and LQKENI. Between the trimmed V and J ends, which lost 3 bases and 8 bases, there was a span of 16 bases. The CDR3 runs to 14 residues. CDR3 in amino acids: CASSPFTDSLEAFF. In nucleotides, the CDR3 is TGTGCCAGCTCACCGTTCACCGACAGTCTAGAAGCTTTCTTT.

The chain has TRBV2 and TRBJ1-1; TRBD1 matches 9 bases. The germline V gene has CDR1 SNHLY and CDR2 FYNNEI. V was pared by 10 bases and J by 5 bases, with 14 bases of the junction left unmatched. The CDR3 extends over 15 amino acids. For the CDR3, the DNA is TGTGCCACACGACAGGGGGTTGCCTTGAGTACTGAAGCTTTCTTT. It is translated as CATRQGVALSTEAFF.

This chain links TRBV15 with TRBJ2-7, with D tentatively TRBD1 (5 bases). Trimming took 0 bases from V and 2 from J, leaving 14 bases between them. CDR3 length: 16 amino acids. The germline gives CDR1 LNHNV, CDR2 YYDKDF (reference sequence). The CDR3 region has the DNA TGTGCCACCAGCAGAGATTCCCCAGGGCGCGCCTACGAGCAGTACTTC. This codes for CATSRDSPGRAYEQYF.

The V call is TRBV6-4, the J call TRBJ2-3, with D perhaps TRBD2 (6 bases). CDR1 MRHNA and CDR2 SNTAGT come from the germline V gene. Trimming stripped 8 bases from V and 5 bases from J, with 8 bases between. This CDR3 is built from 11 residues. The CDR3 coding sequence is TGTGCCAGCGGTAGCGGAGATACGCAGTATTTT. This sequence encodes CASGSGDTQYF.

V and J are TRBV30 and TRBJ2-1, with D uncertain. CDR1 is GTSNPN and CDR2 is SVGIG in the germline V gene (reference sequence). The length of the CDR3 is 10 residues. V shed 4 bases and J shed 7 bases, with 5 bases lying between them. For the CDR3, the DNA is TGTGCCTGGACGGGTAATGAGCAGTTCTTC. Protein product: CAWTGNEQFF.

The CDR3 spells CASSGGPTSTDTQYF. The CDR3, as DNA: TGTGCCAGTTCAGGGGGCCCTACTAGCACAGATACGCAGTATTTT. The genes are TRBV13 and TRBJ2-3; 8 positions agree with TRBD1. The CDR3 consists of 15 residues. Germline V gives CDR1 PRHDT, CDR2 FYEKMQ (reference sequence). J was trimmed by 0 bases and V by 9 bases; bases with no gene match: 8. The full variable domain, with the rest looked up from reference TRBV13 and TRBJ2-3, is AAGVIQSPRHLIKEKRETATLKCYPIPRHDTVYWYQQGPGQDPQFLISFYEKMQSDKGSIPDRFSAQQFSDYHSELNMSSLELGDSALYFCASSGGPTSTDTQYFGPGTRLTVL.

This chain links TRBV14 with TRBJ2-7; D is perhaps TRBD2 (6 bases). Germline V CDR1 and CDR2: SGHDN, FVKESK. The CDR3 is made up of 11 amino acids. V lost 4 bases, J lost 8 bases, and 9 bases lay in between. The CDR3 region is CASSPGVQQYF. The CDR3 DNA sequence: TGTGCCAGCAGCCCGGGAGTACAGCAGTACTTC. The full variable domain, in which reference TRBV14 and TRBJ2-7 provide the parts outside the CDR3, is EAGVTQFPSHSVIEKGQTVTLRCDPISGHDNLYWYRRVMGKEIKFLLHFVKESKQDESGMPNNRFLAERTGGTYSTLKVQPAELEDSGVYFCASSPGVQQYFGPGTRLTVT.